This T cell receptor (beta chain) is drawn from a study of technical replicates of blood from several donors. Clones were sequenced by immunoSEQ multiplex PCR, and TCRdb holds only the in-frame ones, with some missing. The repertoire holds about 87,000 clones, with approximately 95% as singletons. Germline assignment: CDR1 MNHNY and CDR2 SVGAGI (reference sequence). This CDR3 is 14 amino acids long. Trimming cost V 6 bases and J 4 bases; bases outside gene matches: 8. Sequencing input: T cells isolated from PBMCs. The sequence came from a human donor in good health. The J gene is TRBJ1-2, the V gene TRBV6-6; the match to TRBD1 covers 7 bases. CDR3 region: CASSTGATIYGYTF. The CDR3 coding sequence is TGTGCCAGCAGCACAGGGGCAACAATCTATGGCTACACCTTC.